One and the same sample provided the 27 T cell receptor beta chains below, sequenced in a study of response to subunit inactivated influenza vaccine. TCRdb re-analysed the RT-PCR reads in MiXCR, keeping a single row per CDR3 protein. The sample shows just over 300,000 distinct CDR3 sequences, 20% to 25% of them seen only once. The sample here was PBMCs from blood, taken approximately 22 months after vaccination. The receptors were sampled from a man aged 50 to 69 who received an inactivated influenza vaccine.

This clonotype was found many times. The chain carries TRBV6-5 and TRBJ1-1; D is ambiguous. Germline V gives CDR1 MNHEY, CDR2 SVGAGI. Trimming cost V 0 bases and J 0 bases, with 8 bases left between them. The CDR3 is 15 amino acids. The CDR3 DNA reads as TGTGCCAGCAGTTACTCGAGCCAGTTGAACACTGAAGCTTTCTTT. Amino acids: CASSYSSQLNTEAFF.

A few counts support this clonotype. The chain combines TRBV20-1 with TRBJ2-1, with no clear D. This CDR3 is built from 14 residues. The germline CDR1 and CDR2 sequences are DFQATT and SNEGSKA (reference sequence). Trimming left V 1 base short and J 8 bases short, with 15 bases between. The CDR3 loop is CSARVGRQADEQFF. The CDR3 nucleotides are TGCAGTGCTAGAGTAGGTCGGCAAGCCGATGAGCAGTTCTTC.

The rearrangement uses TRBV7-8 and TRBJ1-6; D gene unclear. V was trimmed by 2 bases and J by 0 bases, leaving 11 bases between them. Germline lookup yields CDR1 SGHVS and CDR2 FQNEAQ. The CDR3 sequence is 17 residues long. CDR3 in amino acids: CASSLLQILSYNSPLHF. The DNA of the CDR3 is TGTGCCAGCAGCTTACTACAGATCCTCTCCTATAATTCACCCCTCCACTTT.

There are a few counts of this clonotype. This rearrangement joins TRBV7-2 to TRBJ2-7, with TRBD2 identical over 8 bases. The germline V gene has CDR1 SGHTA and CDR2 FQGNSA. Germline trimming cut 2 bases from V and 6 bases from J; bases unmatched to any gene: 9. This CDR3 has 15 amino acids. The CDR3 nucleotides are TGTGCCAGCAGCTTAATGACGGGGGGGCTCGGCGAGCAGTACTTC. It translates to CASSLMTGGLGEQYF.

The genes are TRBV29-1 and TRBJ2-7; TRBD1 matches 8 bases. J was trimmed by 6 bases and V by 6 bases; bases with no gene match: 13. The CDR3 is 14 residues long. Per the germline V gene, CDR1 is SQVTM and CDR2 is ANQGSEA. This chain's CDR3 is CSVAPAGRGREQYF. CDR3 nucleotides: TGCAGCGTAGCCCCTGCTGGCAGGGGGCGCGAGCAGTACTTC.

This clonotype was counted at least ten times. The CDR3 nucleotides are TGCGCCAGCAGCCAATACACCGCCGGTGGAGAGCAGTTCTTC. As protein: CASSQYTAGGEQFF. This chain links TRBV5-1 with TRBJ2-1; D call uncertain. The germline V and J ends were trimmed by 4 bases and 10 bases, with 18 bases remaining between them. The CDR3 contains 14 residues. Germline-derived CDR1 and CDR2 are SGHRS and YFSETQ.

The gene calls are TRBV9 and TRBJ2-2; 12 nucleotides line up with TRBD2. Looked up from germline, CDR1 is SGDLS and CDR2 is YYNGEE. V shed 3 bases and J 7 bases; nucleotides not matched to a gene: 10. The CDR3 extends over 17 amino acids. CDR3: CASSDTTSGRRDGELFF. The CDR3 DNA reads TGTGCCAGCAGCGACACGACTAGCGGGAGAAGGGACGGGGAGCTGTTTTTT.

This clonotype was observed a handful of times. V gene TRBV3-1 combines with J gene TRBJ1-6; D is ambiguous. The CDR3 spans 15 residues. V lost 1 base, J lost 3 bases, and 7 bases lay in between. The germline V gene has CDR1 LGHDT and CDR2 YNNKEL (reference sequence). CDR3 DNA sequence: TGTGCCAGCAGCCAAGTGGGAGGCTATAATTCACCCCTCCACTTT. Translated: CASSQVGGYNSPLHF.

This clonotype has a count of ten or more. The rearrangement links TRBV20-1 to TRBJ2-7; 10 bases align to TRBD2. Germline lookup yields CDR1 DFQATT and CDR2 SNEGSKA (reference sequence). The CDR3 length is 15 residues. The V segment lost 4 bases and the J segment 1 base; nucleotides outside the gene matches: 7. CDR3 in DNA: TGCAGTGCTATTTCTCTAGCGGGAGCTTCCTACGAGCAGTACTTC. Its protein is CSAISLAGASYEQYF.

This clonotype has a single count. In nucleotides, the CDR3 is TGTGCCAGTAGCACTTTATGGAAGGATAACACTGAAGCTTTCTTT. Its translation: CASSTLWKDNTEAFF. The V gene is TRBV19, the J gene TRBJ1-1, with D unresolved. The length of the CDR3 is 15 residues. V lost 6 bases to trimming and J lost 2 bases, with 16 bases between them. From germline, CDR1 is LNHDA and CDR2 SQIVND (reference sequence).

This clonotype was seen many times. This sequence joins TRBV11-2 and TRBJ1-1; 9 positions agree with TRBD1. V lost 8 bases to trimming and J lost 2 bases; unmatched junction nucleotides: 6. The CDR3 loop spans 14 amino acids. From germline, CDR1 is SGHAT and CDR2 FQNNGV. CDR3 coding DNA: TGTGCCAGCCGACTAACAGGGGGCAACACTGAAGCTTTCTTT. It is translated as CASRLTGGNTEAFF. The variable domain in full, with the rest retrieved from reference TRBV11-2 and TRBJ1-1, is EAGVAQSPRYKIIEKRQSVAFWCNPISGHATLYWYQQILGQGPKLLIQFQNNGVVDDSQLPKDRFSAERLKGVDSTLKIQPAKLEDSAVYLCASRLTGGNTEAFFGQGTRLTVV.

The chain has TRBV24-1 and TRBJ2-2; 7 nucleotides agree with TRBD1. V was clipped by 9 bases and J by 2 bases; unmatched bases: 5. CDR1 is KGHDR, CDR2 SFDVKD, per germline. The CDR3 contains 14 residues. The CDR3 nucleotides are TGTGCCACCCAGAGACAGGGTAACACCGGGGAGCTGTTTTTT. It codes for CATQRQGNTGELFF.

V and J are TRBV25-1 and TRBJ2-1; no firm D call. The CDR3 spans 15 residues. Trimming stripped 2 bases from V and 2 bases from J, with 10 bases between. The germline gives CDR1 MGHDK, CDR2 SYGVNS. Here the CDR3 DNA reads TGTGCCAGCAGTGAAGCCCTTGCCCCCTACAATGAGCAGTTCTTC. It is translated as CASSEALAPYNEQFF.

The chain joins TRBV5-1 to TRBJ2-3; D not certain. V dropped 2 bases and J dropped 6 bases, with 16 bases sitting between them. CDR1 and CDR2 (germline): SGHRS, YFSETQ. The CDR3 runs 15 residues. The CDR3 loop reads CASSFEGIGYDTQYF. The CDR3 DNA reads as TGCGCCAGCAGCTTTGAAGGAATCGGATATGATACGCAGTATTTT.

The chain uses TRBV5-1 and TRBJ2-1, with 10 bases that match TRBD2. The CDR3 totals 18 residues. Germline values: CDR1 SGHRS, CDR2 YFSETQ. J lost 4 bases, V lost 4 bases, and 14 bases had no gene match. The CDR3: CASSAGLVAGGHYNEQFF. DNA for the CDR3: TGCGCCAGCAGCGCGGGCCTGGTAGCGGGGGGACATTACAATGAGCAGTTCTTC.

The table lists this clonotype with a few counts. V is TRBV12-3 or TRBV12-4 and J is TRBJ1-2, with 9 bases that match TRBD1. The CDR3 is 14 amino acids. With V trimmed by 7 bases and J by 6 bases, 9 bases remained unmatched. CDR3 sequence: CASTLDRGFHGYTF. For the CDR3, the DNA is TGTGCCAGCACGCTGGACAGGGGATTTCATGGCTACACCTTC.

Regarding this clonotype: It may be a read error: a sequence one base away is much more abundant. The CDR3 does not end in the conserved phenylalanine or tryptophan, so this is likely a read error. The CDR3 DNA reads TGTGCCAGCACCTGGGGCAGCAATCAGCCCCAGCATTCT. Translating gives CASTWGSNQPQHS. The J gene is TRBJ1-5, the V gene TRBV28; D is perhaps TRBD1 (5 bases). This CDR3 region has 13 residues. Germline CDR1 MDHEN, CDR2 SYDVKM. V shed 7 bases and J shed 1 base, with 8 bases lying between them.

This clonotype was counted a few times. The V and J genes are TRBV2 and TRBJ2-7, with D hard to call. The CDR3 spans 15 residues. The germline CDR1 and CDR2 sequences are SNHLY and FYNNEI. V was trimmed by 6 bases and J by 5 bases, leaving 20 bases between them. DNA for the CDR3: TGTGCCAGCAGCGGACCCGTTGGTTTTAAAAACGAGCAGTACTTC. Translation gives CASSGPVGFKNEQYF.

The chain carries TRBV3-1 and TRBJ2-2; the D gene is possibly TRBD1 (6 bases). The CDR3 contains 16 residues. V was clipped by 3 bases and J by 0 bases, with 11 bases between them. Looked up from germline, CDR1 is LGHDT and CDR2 is YNNKEL (reference sequence). The CDR3 reads CASSQVTGPNTGELFF. CDR3 bases: TGTGCCAGCAGCCAGGTGACAGGACCGAACACCGGGGAGCTGTTTTTT.

This clonotype was counted many times. The chain is built from TRBV4-1 and TRBJ1-1; D perhaps matches TRBD1 (6 bases). From germline, CDR1 is MGHRA and CDR2 YSYEKL. CDR3 size: 14 residues. Between the trimmed V and J ends, which lost 2 bases and 4 bases, there was a span of 11 bases. CDR3 sequence reads: CASSQPGTSTEAFF. The CDR3, as DNA: TGCGCCAGCAGCCAACCCGGGACAAGCACTGAAGCTTTCTTT.

The chain's CDR3 is CASSLDRTSWQETQYF. In nucleotides, the CDR3 is TGTGCCAGCAGCCTCGACAGAACTAGCTGGCAAGAGACCCAGTACTTC. The chain links TRBV7-8 to TRBJ2-5; D perhaps matches TRBD2 (6 bases). The CDR3 totals 16 residues. Germline lookup yields CDR1 SGHVS and CDR2 FQNEAQ. V lost 5 bases and J lost 2, with 18 bases in between.

The table lists this clonotype with a few counts. The chain employs TRBV7-2 and TRBJ2-3; TRBD2 agrees at 9 bases. This CDR3 has 15 amino acids. Unmatched junction bases numbered 8, after V lost 2 bases and J lost 8 bases. CDR1 is SGHTA and CDR2 is FQGNSA in the germline V gene. Here the CDR3 reads CASSLMAGGLSTQYF. CDR3 bases: TGTGCCAGCAGCTTAATGGCGGGGGGGCTTAGTACGCAGTATTTT.

The gene calls are TRBV11-1 and TRBJ1-2, with TRBD1 identical over 8 bases. The CDR3 extends over 18 amino acids. After removal of 7 bases from V and 4 bases from J, the junction contained 20 bases not matched to a gene. Germline assignment: CDR1 SGHAT and CDR2 FQDESV (reference sequence). The CDR3 loop reads CASTLTQGAGRVSYGYTF. CDR3 DNA sequence: TGTGCCAGCACCCTAACCCAGGGGGCGGGCAGGGTGAGCTATGGCTACACCTTC.

The chain recombines TRBV7-9 with TRBJ1-5; tentative D call: TRBD1 (5 bases). The CDR3 sequence is 15 residues long. Germline V gives CDR1 SEHNR, CDR2 FQNEAQ (reference sequence). V dropped 0 bases and J dropped 0 bases, with 6 bases sitting between them. As DNA, the CDR3 is TGTGCCAGCAGCTTAGCCAGGGATAGCAATCAGCCCCAGCATTTT. Its protein product is CASSLARDSNQPQHF.

J is TRBJ2-4 and V is TRBV7-2; 10 positions agree with TRBD1. This CDR3 has 15 amino acids. The junction had 9 bases not matched to a gene; V was cut back by 4 bases and J by 9 bases. Germline CDR1 and CDR2: SGHTA and FQGNSA. The CDR3 protein is CASSSGPGQGFIQYF. The CDR3 region has the DNA TGTGCCAGCAGCTCAGGACCGGGACAGGGGTTCATTCAGTACTTC.

This chain connects TRBV7-9 to TRBJ1-5; 10 nucleotides agree with TRBD1. This CDR3 is 14 amino acids long. V was clipped by 5 bases and J by 6 bases; unmatched bases: 4. CDR1 is SEHNR, CDR2 FQNEAQ, per germline (reference sequence). The CDR3 DNA sequence: TGTGCCAGCAGCACCGGGACAGGGGTTCAGCCCCAGCATTTT. This translates into CASSTGTGVQPQHF.

This clonotype is a singleton in its sample. V and J are TRBV4-1 and TRBJ2-3; 11 bases match TRBD2. J gave up 0 bases and V 4 bases, and 12 bases lay outside the gene matches. Per the germline V gene, CDR1 is MGHRA and CDR2 is YSYEKL. The CDR3 length is 19 residues. The CDR3 protein is CASSRALAGGIPSTDTQYF. The CDR3 nucleotides are TGCGCCAGCAGCCGCGCTCTAGCGGGGGGAATCCCTAGCACAGATACGCAGTATTTT.